What follows are 6 T cell receptor beta chains derived from one specimen sequenced in a study of cytomegalovirus exposure and HLA in healthy donors. The study ran its PCR with 60 Vbeta and 13 Jbeta primers. The method was immunoSEQ multiplex PCR; TCRdb's version includes in-frame clones alone and lacks a portion of them. This sample has roughly 120,000 clones; roughly 69% occur once, and the top ten carry roughly 10%. The sample consisted of PBMCs. The receptor source for this set is a woman aged 35 to 49 in good health and CMV-seropositive.

The genes are TRBV25-1 and TRBJ1-2; D unclear. CDR1 is MGHDK and CDR2 is SYGVNS in the germline V gene. V shed 3 bases and J shed 0 bases, with 14 bases lying between them. CDR3 length: 16 residues. The CDR3 nucleotides are TGTGCCAGCAGTGACCAGATTTCCGTTTCTAACTATGGCTACACCTTC. Amino acid sequence: CASSDQISVSNYGYTF.

V is TRBV6-6 and J is TRBJ1-2; 8 nucleotides match TRBD1. J lost 4 bases, V lost 4 bases, and 5 bases had no gene match. Germline lookup yields CDR1 MNHNY and CDR2 SVGAGI (reference sequence). The CDR3 length is 14 residues. This CDR3 reads CASSSAGGSYGYTF. CDR3 nucleotides: TGTGCCAGCAGTTCGGCAGGGGGCTCCTATGGCTACACCTTC.

The gene calls are TRBV4-3 and TRBJ1-4; D perhaps matches TRBD1 (5 bases). Trimming shortened V by 0 bases and J by 5 bases, and 13 bases separated the two germline ends. The germline V gene encodes CDR1 LGHNA and CDR2 YSLEER. This CDR3 comprises 16 residues. The CDR3 loop is CASSQDPGGVNEKLFF. Here the CDR3 DNA reads TGCGCCAGCAGCCAAGATCCGGGGGGAGTGAATGAAAAACTGTTTTTT.

Note on this clone: The junction and the germline gene differ at one end; a read error may be behind it. The CDR3 nucleotides read TGTTCCAGCAGCTTAGTGCCCGGCGAGCGGTGGACTGAAGCTTTCTTT. This encodes CSSSLVPGERWTEAFF. The chain carries TRBV7-9 and TRBJ1-1; no clear D. Germline V CDR1 and CDR2: SEHNR, FQNEAQ (reference sequence). CDR3 length: 16 amino acids.

The rearrangement links TRBV28 to TRBJ2-7; D is perhaps TRBD1 (6 bases). CDR3 size: 17 residues. Per the germline V gene, CDR1 is MDHEN and CDR2 is SYDVKM. Trimming shortened V by 0 bases and J by 0 bases, and 15 bases separated the two germline ends. CDR3: CASSLWTQADSSYEQYF. DNA of the CDR3: TGTGCCAGCAGTTTATGGACCCAGGCGGACAGCTCCTACGAGCAGTACTTC. Full variable domain (outside the CDR3, taken from reference TRBV28 and TRBJ2-7): DVKVTQSSRYLVKRTGEKVFLECVQDMDHENMFWYRQDPGLGLRLIYFSYDVKMKEKGDIPEGYSVSREKKERFSLILESASTNQTSMYLCASSLWTQADSSYEQYFGPGTRLTVT.

The J gene is TRBJ2-1, the V gene TRBV11-2; tentatively, D is TRBD2 (6 bases). The length of the CDR3 is 16 residues. The V gene lost 3 bases and the J gene lost 1 base, with 13 bases spanning the gap. Germline V CDR1 and CDR2: SGHAT, FQNNGV. The CDR3 reads CASSLEGLPSYNEQFF. The CDR3 DNA reads TGTGCCAGCAGCTTGGAGGGACTGCCTTCCTACAATGAGCAGTTCTTC. The variable domain in full, completed from reference TRBV11-2 and TRBJ2-1, reads EAGVAQSPRYKIIEKRQSVAFWCNPISGHATLYWYQQILGQGPKLLIQFQNNGVVDDSQLPKDRFSAERLKGVDSTLKIQPAKLEDSAVYLCASSLEGLPSYNEQFFGPGTRLTVL.